Sequencing of this T cell receptor beta chain was carried out in a study of T cells in Graves' hyperthyroidism and ophthalmopathy. Whole-study results and caveats: Ophthalmopathy and stable hyperthyroidism were separated by a 13 V-J model.

Authors of the study amplified TCR beta CDR3 regions from RNA transcripts. HTBI primers were employed in a first-round RT-PCR of the TCR CDR3. TCRdb reprocessed the multiplex PCR reads via MiXCR and lists one record per CDR3 protein. The sample shows a few hundred thousand distinct CDR3 sequences, roughly 15% of them seen only once. For ophthalmopathy patients, the Clinical Activity Score was at least 3 and the NOSPECS grade at least 4; duration was under 3 months. This clonotype was seen a handful of times. Its antigen is unidentified. This CDR3 spans 15 amino acids. Germline CDR1 and CDR2: SEHNR and FQNEAQ (reference sequence). Trimming removed 1 base from V and 2 bases from J, with 12 bases in between.

The receptor comes from a young woman with Graves' ophthalmopathy. This rearrangement joins TRBV7-9 to TRBJ2-7, with D unresolved. Sequencing was performed on blood. CDR3 DNA sequence: TGTGCCAGCAGCTTAGAGAGAGCGATGGCCTACGAGCAGTACTTC. This gives the protein CASSLERAMAYEQYF.